A single sample is the source of the 26 T cell receptor beta chains below, sequenced in a study of response to subunit inactivated influenza vaccine. Via MiXCR, TCRdb re-called the RT-PCR reads, giving one row per CDR3 protein. The sample carries more than 700,000 distinct CDR3 sequences, 21% recorded once. This specimen was PBMCs from blood, taken roughly 5 days after vaccination. These TCRs come from a man between 45 and 60 years old who received an inactivated influenza vaccine.

The rearrangement uses TRBV3-1 and TRBJ2-7; no definite D call. V was clipped by 0 bases and J by 0 bases, with 12 bases between them. The CDR3 loop spans 16 amino acids. Per germline, CDR1 LGHDT and CDR2 YNNKEL (reference sequence). The CDR3 DNA sequence: TGTGCCAGCAGCCAAGATGACTCCCTCCCCTCCTACGAGCAGTACTTC. Its protein is CASSQDDSLPSYEQYF.

This clonotype was counted between two and nine times. J is TRBJ2-3 and V is TRBV20-1; 9 bases map to TRBD1. The V gene's germline CDR1 is DFQATT and CDR2 SNEGSKA (reference sequence). The CDR3 contains 14 residues. The J segment lost 7 bases and the V segment lost 7 bases, leaving 12 bases of the junction unmatched. The CDR3 loop reads CSEAGTGNPHTQYF. As DNA, the CDR3 is TGCAGTGAAGCCGGGACAGGGAATCCTCATACGCAGTATTTT.

V usage is TRBV28 and J usage is TRBJ1-2, with D tentatively TRBD1 (5 bases). CDR1 is MDHEN, CDR2 SYDVKM, per germline. With 8 bases removed from V and 4 bases from J, the gap between germline ends came to 11 bases. The CDR3 runs 12 residues. CDR3 amino acids: CASGRVGYGYTF. In DNA, the CDR3 is TGTGCCAGCGGCAGGGTCGGCTATGGCTACACCTTC.

This clonotype was counted only a few times. This chain links TRBV10-3 with TRBJ2-6, with D perhaps TRBD1 (5 bases). The CDR3 totals 15 residues. CDR1 and CDR2 (germline): ENHRY, SYGVKD. V was trimmed by 8 bases and J by 0 bases, leaving 11 bases between them. The DNA of the CDR3 is TGTGCCATCGGTACAGGACACTCTGGGGCCAACGTCCTGACTTTC. Translation: CAIGTGHSGANVLTF.

The chain has TRBV7-9 and TRBJ2-3; weak D call: TRBD1 (5 bases). Looked up from germline, CDR1 is SEHNR and CDR2 is FQNEAQ (reference sequence). Trimming left V 1 base short and J 6 bases short, with 14 bases between. The CDR3 sequence is 15 residues long. In nucleotides, the CDR3 is TGTGCCAGCAGCTTAGAGGACATACTGGGGGATACGCAGTATTTT. It translates to CASSLEDILGDTQYF.

This clonotype was seen a single time. The chain links TRBV30 to TRBJ2-2, with D uncertain. The CDR3 is 13 amino acids. Germline V lookup: CDR1 GTSNPN, CDR2 SVGIG (reference sequence). The V gene lost 0 bases and the J gene lost 3 bases, with 5 bases spanning the gap. The DNA of the CDR3 is TGTGCCTGGAGTGTCCGATACACCGGGGAGCTGTTTTTT. The encoded protein is CAWSVRYTGELFF.

This clonotype has a handful of counts. The chain has TRBV24-1 and TRBJ2-3; D is unclear. The length of the CDR3 is 15 residues. Per germline, CDR1 KGHDR and CDR2 SFDVKD. V shed 3 bases and J shed 1 base, with 10 bases lying between them. This chain's CDR3 is CATSDTFIGTDTQYF. For the CDR3, the DNA is TGTGCCACCAGTGATACATTCATCGGCACAGATACGCAGTATTTT.

The genes are TRBV11-3 and TRBJ2-7, with D perhaps TRBD1 or TRBD2 (5 bases each). The CDR3 contains 15 residues. The V end lost 1 base, the J end lost 2 bases, and 12 bases lay between the germline ends. Germline values: CDR1 SGHNT, CDR2 YENEEA. The CDR3 spells CASSLGGAATYEQYF. For the CDR3, the DNA is TGTGCCAGCAGCTTAGGAGGGGCCGCCACCTACGAGCAGTACTTC. Filled out from reference TRBV11-3 and TRBJ2-7, the complete variable domain reads EAGVVQSPRYKIIEKKQPVAFWCNPISGHNTLYWYLQNLGQGPELLIRYENEEAVDDSQLPKDRFSAERLKGVDSTLKIQPAELGDSAVYLCASSLGGAATYEQYFGPGTRLTVT.

J is TRBJ2-1 and V is TRBV6-5; TRBD1 matches at 8 bases. The V segment lost 4 bases and the J segment 2 bases; nucleotides outside the gene matches: 4. CDR1 MNHEY and CDR2 SVGAGI come from the germline V gene. The CDR3 loop spans 15 amino acids. The CDR3 loop reads CASSSRTGTYNEQFF. The CDR3 bases are TGTGCCAGCAGTTCTAGGACAGGGACCTACAATGAGCAGTTCTTC.

This clonotype was picked up a small number of times. The chain recombines TRBV2 with TRBJ2-1, with TRBD1 as a possible D gene (5 bases). This CDR3 has 16 amino acids. Trimming shortened V by 3 bases and J by 5 bases, and 17 bases separated the two germline ends. Germline loops: CDR1 SNHLY, CDR2 FYNNEI. In DNA form, the CDR3 reads TGTGCCAGCAGTGAGCTAAAGGGGCTTCGGGACAATGAGCAGTTCTTC. This sequence encodes CASSELKGLRDNEQFF.

This clonotype appeared a few times. J is TRBJ1-4 and V is TRBV12-3 or TRBV12-4; no clear D. CDR3 length equals 15 residues. V was cut by 5 bases and J by 0 bases, with 10 bases left in between. The CDR3 sequence is CASSPQSATNEKLFF. In nucleotides, the CDR3 is TGTGCCAGCAGTCCCCAATCCGCAACTAATGAAAAACTGTTTTTT.

This CDR3 reads CASKGLRGSGANVLTF. CDR3 DNA: TGCGCCAGCAAGGGATTGAGAGGCTCTGGGGCCAACGTCCTGACTTTC. V and J are TRBV4-1 and TRBJ2-6; D ambiguous. The germline V and J ends were trimmed by 7 bases and 0 bases, with 13 bases remaining between them. The CDR3 sequence is 16 residues long. Germline CDR1 reads MGHRA; CDR2 reads YSYEKL.

The chain employs TRBV27 and TRBJ2-3; D might be TRBD1 (5 bases). Trimming removed 5 bases at V and 1 base at J, with 13 bases between. This CDR3 is 15 amino acids long. In germline, CDR1 is MNHEY, CDR2 SMNVEV (reference sequence). In DNA, the CDR3 is TGTGCCAGCAGTCTCTATATGGGGCGCACAGATACGCAGTATTTT. Protein product: CASSLYMGRTDTQYF.

This clonotype has a handful of counts. The V and J genes are TRBV12-3 or TRBV12-4 and TRBJ1-3, with 7 bases that match TRBD1. V dropped 5 bases and J dropped 0; count of bases not matched to a gene: 4. This CDR3 has 15 residues. CDR3 DNA sequence: TGTGCCAGCAGTCCGGGGACAGTCTCTGGAAACACCATATATTTT. Residues: CASSPGTVSGNTIYF.

The rearrangement uses TRBV5-5 and TRBJ2-1; possibly TRBD1 or TRBD2 for D (5 bases each). V was shortened by 4 bases and J by 6 bases, with 17 bases between the two germline ends. The CDR3 loop spans 15 amino acids. Per germline, CDR1 SGHKS and CDR2 YYEKEE (reference sequence). CDR3 sequence reads: CASSPGPGLGNEQFF. Written as DNA, the CDR3 is TGTGCCAGCAGCCCGGGACCGGGTCTGGGCAATGAGCAGTTCTTC.

This clonotype was seen a handful of times. The chain employs TRBV11-2 and TRBJ2-3, with D possibly TRBD2 on 6 matching bases. With 5 bases removed from V and 0 bases from J, the gap between germline ends came to 12 bases. Germline V gene lookup returns CDR1 SGHAT and CDR2 FQNNGV. The CDR3 loop spans 15 amino acids. For the CDR3, the DNA is TGTGCCAGCAGCGGAGGGACGGGTAGCACAGATACGCAGTATTTT. This codes for CASSGGTGSTDTQYF.

The chain links TRBV6-2 or TRBV6-3 to TRBJ2-3; D is ambiguous. The CDR3 runs to 15 residues. Germline lookup yields CDR1 MNHEY and CDR2 SVGEGT. With 5 bases removed from V and 0 bases from J, the gap between germline ends came to 12 bases. CDR3 residues: CASSTSHPSTDTQYF. The CDR3, as DNA: TGTGCCAGCAGTACAAGTCATCCTAGCACAGATACGCAGTATTTT.

The chain combines TRBV4-3 with TRBJ2-1; tentative D call: TRBD1 (7 bases). The length of the CDR3 is 14 residues. Germline loops: CDR1 LGHNA, CDR2 YSLEER. V dropped 4 bases and J dropped 8 bases, with 15 bases sitting between them. The DNA for the CDR3 is TGCGCCAGCAGCCGCACGACAGGGACTTATGAGCAGTTCTTC. Protein sequence: CASSRTTGTYEQFF.

The genes are TRBV6-2 or TRBV6-3 and TRBJ1-2, with D unclear. V lost 4 bases, J lost 2 bases, and 11 bases lay in between. Germline loops: CDR1 MNHEY, CDR2 SVGEGT. The CDR3 has 14 amino acids. The CDR3 DNA follows: TGTGCCAGCAGTTCCGGAGGATTCAACTATGGCTACACCTTC. It encodes CASSSGGFNYGYTF.

This clonotype was observed a few times. CDR3 in DNA: TGTGCCAGCAGTTTAAGGGTCGGAGCAACCGGGGAGCTGTTTTTT. This codes for CASSLRVGATGELFF. The V gene is TRBV12-3 or TRBV12-4, the J gene TRBJ2-2; D remains ambiguous. This CDR3 is built from 15 residues. V lost 2 bases, J lost 5 bases, and 12 bases lay in between.

The chain links TRBV20-1 to TRBJ2-7; D might be TRBD1 or TRBD2, each matching 5 bases. Trimming left V 2 bases short and J 7 bases short, with 24 bases between. CDR1 DFQATT and CDR2 SNEGSKA come from the germline V gene (reference sequence). This CDR3 spans 16 amino acids. Written as DNA, the CDR3 is TGCAGTGCTAGAAAGCACACGGGACCCTATACGGGGGAGCAGTACTTC. Translation: CSARKHTGPYTGEQYF.

This clonotype was detected ten times or more. The chain has TRBV5-1 and TRBJ2-1; TRBD2 aligns across 9 bases. Germline CDR1 SGHRS, CDR2 YFSETQ. The V gene end was trimmed by 4 bases and the J gene end by 5 bases; junction bases not matched to a gene: 7. CDR3 size: 15 residues. The chain's CDR3 is CASSRQTSGNNEQFF. The CDR3 nucleotides are TGCGCCAGCAGCCGGCAGACTAGCGGAAACAATGAGCAGTTCTTC.

A few counts support this clonotype. V usage is TRBV29-1 and J usage is TRBJ2-7; D perhaps matches TRBD1 (5 bases). The germline CDR1 and CDR2 sequences are SQVTM and ANQGSEA. The CDR3 is made up of 12 amino acids. Deletions cut 3 bases from V and 6 bases from J, with 12 bases between. The chain's CDR3 is CSVDQGGAEQYF. The CDR3 nucleotides read TGCAGCGTTGATCAGGGTGGCGCCGAGCAGTACTTC.

V is TRBV6-5 and J is TRBJ2-7; TRBD1 matches 9 bases. J was trimmed by 3 bases and V by 2 bases; bases with no gene match: 5. This CDR3 comprises 15 residues. CDR1 and CDR2 (germline): MNHEY, SVGAGI. CDR3 region: CASSYGQGMGYEQYF. The CDR3 DNA is TGTGCCAGCAGTTACGGACAGGGGATGGGCTACGAGCAGTACTTC.

This clonotype was detected only a few times. This sequence joins TRBV7-2 and TRBJ2-7, with unresolved D. The CDR3 consists of 15 residues. Germline lookup yields CDR1 SGHTA and CDR2 FQGNSA. The ends were cut back, 6 bases at V and 0 bases at J, with 15 bases in the middle. CDR3 sequence: CASSQGSTSSYEQYF. The DNA for the CDR3 is TGTGCCAGCAGTCAAGGAAGTACCTCCTCCTACGAGCAGTACTTC.

This clonotype showed up just a few times. The chain joins TRBV5-1 to TRBJ2-3; no clear D gene. Trimming removed 0 bases at V and 6 bases at J, with 20 bases between. The germline CDR1 and CDR2 sequences are SGHRS and YFSETQ. The CDR3 loop spans 17 amino acids. CDR3 loop: CASSLEADVRFYDTQYF. The CDR3 DNA follows: TGCGCCAGCAGCTTGGAGGCAGATGTCCGCTTTTACGATACGCAGTATTTT.